The 12 T cell receptor beta chains reported below all come from one sample, sequenced in a study of T cell repertoires in cytomegalovirus infection. For these TCRs, the target antigens are not known. One entry per CDR3 protein results from TCRdb running MiXCR on the reads. The sample lists hundreds of thousands of distinct CDR3 sequences; approximately 32% were seen once. Sequencing used cultured CD8+ T cells from PBMCs, obtained from culture after CMV antigen stimulation. The receptor set was obtained from a human donor in good health (CMV status not recorded). Some clones in this sample may be carry-over from other donors' samples.

This clonotype was detected a few times. The V and J genes are TRBV12-3 or TRBV12-4 and TRBJ2-7, with a possible D match to TRBD2 (5 bases). Between the trimmed V and J ends, which lost 6 bases and 2 bases, there was a span of 14 bases. The CDR3 spans 14 residues. The CDR3 spells CASSPVGLTYEQYF. DNA of the CDR3: TGTGCCAGCAGCCCAGTAGGACTGACCTACGAGCAGTACTTC.

The chain employs TRBV5-8 and TRBJ2-7, with a tentative D call TRBD1 (5 bases). V lost 4 bases to trimming and J lost 1 base, with 18 bases between them. The CDR3 totals 16 residues. CDR1 and CDR2 from the germline V gene are SGHTS and YDEGEE. In nucleotides, the CDR3 is TGTGCCAGCAGCAGCGCGGACCTGGGGCCGTCCTACGAGCAGTACTTC. Translating it yields CASSSADLGPSYEQYF.

This clonotype was detected a few times. The J gene is TRBJ2-2, the V gene TRBV7-9; 9 bases map to TRBD2. V was pared by 2 bases and J by 4 bases, with 5 bases of the junction left unmatched. Per germline, CDR1 SEHNR and CDR2 FQNEAQ (reference sequence). The CDR3 contains 16 residues. The CDR3 region has the DNA TGTGCCAGCAGCTTAATAGCGGGGGATACCACCGGGGAGCTGTTTTTT. Its protein is CASSLIAGDTTGELFF.

This clonotype has a count of ten or more. The rearrangement links TRBV7-2 to TRBJ2-7; the D gene is possibly TRBD1 (6 bases). The germline gives CDR1 SGHTA, CDR2 FQGNSA. The CDR3 is made up of 23 amino acids. V was clipped by 2 bases and J by 0 bases, with 35 bases between them. CDR3 in DNA: TGTGCCAGCAGCTTATGGCCTCCCGGGTCCAACAGGGCGAACGACCACCGCTCCTACGAGCAGTACTTC. Protein sequence: CASSLWPPGSNRANDHRSYEQYF.

This clonotype was observed a handful of times. This sequence joins TRBV6-2 or TRBV6-3 and TRBJ2-7; 13 positions match TRBD2. The CDR3 totals 16 residues. J was trimmed by 4 bases and V by 7 bases; bases with no gene match: 10. Germline V gene data show CDR1 as MNHEY and CDR2 as SVGEGT. CDR3: CASKPRAGLAGYEQYV. For the CDR3, the DNA is TGTGCCAGCAAACCCCGGGCGGGACTAGCGGGATACGAGCAGTACGTC.

The chain uses TRBV4-1 and TRBJ2-2, with TRBD2 identical over 7 bases. V gave up 5 bases and J gave up 7 bases; unmatched junction bases: 7. Germline V gene sequence: CDR1 MGHRA, CDR2 YSYEKL. The CDR3 length is 14 residues. The CDR3 protein is CASSETGGGGELFF. The CDR3, as DNA: TGCGCCAGCAGCGAAACGGGGGGTGGCGGGGAGCTGTTTTTT.

The chain recombines TRBV20-1 with TRBJ1-5, with TRBD1 matching 8 bases. In germline, CDR1 is DFQATT, CDR2 SNEGSKA (reference sequence). CDR3 length: 14 amino acids. The junction had 7 bases not matched to a gene; V was cut back by 5 bases and J by 4 bases. CDR3 residues: CSAVLGQGNQPQHF. The CDR3 DNA reads as TGCAGTGCTGTCCTTGGACAGGGTAATCAGCCCCAGCATTTT.

The chain carries TRBV6-2 or TRBV6-3 and TRBJ1-5; 8 nucleotides line up with TRBD1. In germline, CDR1 is MNHEY, CDR2 SVGEGT. The CDR3 has 17 amino acids. The V segment lost 0 bases and the J segment 2 bases; nucleotides outside the gene matches: 6. CDR3 residues: CASSYSIQGEGNQPQHF. The DNA of the CDR3 is TGTGCCAGCAGTTACTCGATACAGGGGGAAGGCAATCAGCCCCAGCATTTT.

This clonotype was seen only a few times. The chain joins TRBV6-1 to TRBJ2-5; 8 nucleotides agree with TRBD2. This CDR3 contains 15 residues. V was clipped by 9 bases and J by 2 bases; unmatched bases: 11. CDR1 MNHNS and CDR2 SASEGT come from the germline V gene. The CDR3 DNA follows: TGTGCCAGTCACAATGTAGCGGGGCCTCAAGAGACCCAGTACTTC. Translation gives CASHNVAGPQETQYF.

This clonotype was recorded many times. J is TRBJ1-2 and V is TRBV19, with a tentative D call TRBD1 (5 bases). The CDR3 has 12 residues. In germline, CDR1 is LNHDA, CDR2 SQIVND (reference sequence). V was trimmed by 7 bases and J by 8 bases, leaving 14 bases between them. The CDR3 DNA follows: TGTGCCAGTATCGGGCCTCAGGGAGGCTACACCTTC. It specifies CASIGPQGGYTF. Supplemented by reference TRBV19 and TRBJ1-2, the full variable domain reads DGGITQSPKYLFRKEGQNVTLSCEQNLNHDAMYWYRQDPGQGLRLIYYSQIVNDFQKGDIAEGYSVSREKKESFPLTVTSAQKNPTAFYLCASIGPQGGYTFGSGTRLTVV.

A single count supports this clonotype. V and J are TRBV6-1 and TRBJ2-3, with TRBD1 identical over 7 bases. With 2 bases clipped from V and 4 bases from J, the junction kept 9 bases outside the gene matches. The CDR3 is 16 amino acids. Looked up from germline, CDR1 is MNHNS and CDR2 is SASEGT. The CDR3 DNA is TGTGCCAGCAGTGAAAAGACAGGGCTTCCCCCAGATACGCAGTATTTT. As protein: CASSEKTGLPPDTQYF.

The gene calls are TRBV7-2 and TRBJ1-2; D remains ambiguous. Germline CDR1 SGHTA, CDR2 FQGNSA. V was cut by 1 base and J by 6 bases, with 9 bases left in between. The CDR3 is 13 amino acids. The CDR3 nucleotides are TGTGCCAGCAGCTTAGTCCGGCGGGATGGCTACACCTTC. Residues: CASSLVRRDGYTF.